Sequencing of this T cell receptor beta chain was carried out in a study of blood T cell repertoires in COVID-19. Study-wide context: PBMCs, B-cell-depleted T cells, or T cells were the source of the cDNA or gDNA that made up the material.

Original processing notes: Amplification from reference gene primers served as the basis for estimated nucleated cell counts. Using immunoSEQ multiplex PCR, the repertoire was profiled, and TCRdb retains in-frame clones only, with some absent. That table supplies the V and J calls and clone size; D and trimming were determined from the DNA. The data hold hundreds of thousands of clones, with about 82% observed a single time. The trim removed 9 bases at V and 6 bases at J, leaving 10 bases unmatched. The length of the CDR3 is 14 residues. From germline, CDR1 is SNHLY and CDR2 FYNNEI. V gene TRBV2 combines with J gene TRBJ2-2; 7 bases map to TRBD2. Input material: peripheral blood. This clonotype was sampled from a man in his fifties with active or convalescent COVID-19. Written as DNA, the CDR3 is TGTGCCAGTCAGGGTCTCGCGGGGGCCGGGGAGCTGTTTTTT. It translates to CASQGLAGAGELFF.